The 17 T cell receptor beta chains in this list originate from one sample, sequenced in a study of neurological immune-mediated disorders. The time point was: longitudinal time-point 2. TCRdb recomputed calls from the 5' RACE reads with MiXCR, one row per CDR3 protein. The sample comprises more than 55,000 distinct CDR3 sequences, nearly 10% of which are singletons, and approximately 13% rests with the top ten. Input material: PBMCs. Receptors were obtained from a man aged 25-40 years in good health.

This clonotype was seen at least ten times. V gene TRBV7-2 combines with J gene TRBJ1-3; D is ambiguous. Looked up from germline, CDR1 is SGHTA and CDR2 is FQGNSA. Trimming pared 4 bases from V and 7 bases from J, leaving 14 bases between. The CDR3 loop spans 14 amino acids. The DNA of the CDR3 is TGTGCCAGCAGCTCCGGGCCCGGGAGGAACACCATATATTTT. Its protein is CASSSGPGRNTIYF.

This clonotype was counted ten times or more. V usage is TRBV20-1 and J usage is TRBJ2-1; no clear D. The CDR3 is made up of 13 amino acids. Trimming stripped 0 bases from V and 5 bases from J, with 8 bases between. The germline V gene encodes CDR1 DFQATT and CDR2 SNEGSKA (reference sequence). In DNA form, the CDR3 reads TGCAGTGCTAGAGATAGTAGAGACAATGAGCAGTTCTTC. It encodes CSARDSRDNEQFF.

This clonotype was found many times. The chain joins TRBV3-1 to TRBJ2-5; D is perhaps TRBD2 (6 bases). Per the germline V gene, CDR1 is LGHDT and CDR2 is YNNKEL (reference sequence). V was pared by 5 bases and J by 3 bases, with 19 bases between. The CDR3 extends over 16 amino acids. The CDR3 region has the DNA TGTGCCAGCAGCTCCCTGGACCCAGCGGGCGAAGAGACCCAGTACTTC. Protein product: CASSSLDPAGEETQYF.

This clonotype has a count of ten or more. The chain recombines TRBV10-3 with TRBJ2-1; D may be TRBD1 (7 bases). Germline loops: CDR1 ENHRY, CDR2 SYGVKD. V was trimmed by 6 bases and J by 3 bases, leaving 12 bases between them. CDR3 size: 14 residues. The CDR3 DNA reads as TGTGCCATCAGCCGCGGGACAGACTACAATGAGCAGTTCTTC. Translated: CAISRGTDYNEQFF.

This clonotype was recorded at least ten times. The chain's CDR3 is CAWSVPQVPDTQYF. The DNA for the CDR3 is TGTGCCTGGAGTGTACCCCAGGTACCAGATACGCAGTATTTT. This chain connects TRBV30 to TRBJ2-3; no clear D. Germline CDR1 and CDR2: GTSNPN and SVGIG (reference sequence). Trimming removed 0 bases at V and 4 bases at J, with 11 bases between. The CDR3 runs 14 residues.

This clonotype was detected many times. The gene calls are TRBV24-1 and TRBJ1-5, with D perhaps TRBD1 (5 bases). V was trimmed by 4 bases and J by 3 bases, leaving 12 bases between them. Germline CDR1 reads KGHDR; CDR2 reads SFDVKD. The CDR3 totals 15 residues. The CDR3 loop reads CATSEAQGYNQPQHF. CDR3 DNA: TGTGCCACCAGTGAAGCCCAGGGATACAATCAGCCCCAGCATTTT.

This clonotype was seen repeatedly, ten times or more. The chain joins TRBV10-3 to TRBJ2-7; maybe TRBD1 (6 bases). This CDR3 has 14 amino acids. V was clipped by 2 bases and J by 2 bases, with 10 bases between them. CDR1 and CDR2 (germline): ENHRY, SYGVKD. The CDR3 sequence is CAISEGGSPYEQYF. The DNA of the CDR3 is TGTGCCATCAGTGAGGGGGGCTCACCCTACGAGCAGTACTTC.

This clonotype has ten or more counts. The J gene is TRBJ1-4, the V gene TRBV12-3 or TRBV12-4, with D perhaps matching TRBD1 (5 bases). Trimming took 6 bases from V and 8 from J, leaving 16 bases between them. This CDR3 comprises 14 residues. The CDR3 sequence: CASSSRGDGEKLFF. The DNA for the CDR3 is TGTGCCAGCAGCTCCCGGGGGGACGGAGAAAAACTGTTTTTT.

Many counts were recorded for this clonotype. The chain employs TRBV6-6 and TRBJ1-5; D might be TRBD1 (5 bases). Germline lookup yields CDR1 MNHNY and CDR2 SVGAGI (reference sequence). Trimming removed 6 bases from V and 3 bases from J, with 12 bases in between. The length of the CDR3 is 14 residues. The DNA of the CDR3 is TGTGCCAGCAGACCAGGACAAAACAATCAGCCCCAGCATTTT. Protein product: CASRPGQNNQPQHF.

This clonotype was counted ten times or more. The chain is built from TRBV6-5 and TRBJ2-1; 7 bases match TRBD2. CDR3 length: 16 amino acids. V lost 0 bases to trimming and J lost 4 bases; unmatched junction nucleotides: 6. Germline lookup yields CDR1 MNHEY and CDR2 SVGAGI. CDR3 amino acids: CASSYSGTSEYNEQFF. CDR3 nucleotide sequence: TGTGCCAGCAGTTACTCGGGAACTAGCGAGTACAATGAGCAGTTCTTC.

This clonotype was counted ten times or more. The chain employs TRBV5-1 and TRBJ2-3, with 11 bases that match TRBD2. Looked up from germline, CDR1 is SGHRS and CDR2 is YFSETQ. This CDR3 comprises 18 residues. The ends lost 1 base at V and 5 bases at J; junction bases unmatched: 12. In nucleotides, the CDR3 is TGCGCCAGCAGCTTGTCTTTCCGGCTAGCGGGAGGAATAGATACGCAGTATTTT. It specifies CASSLSFRLAGGIDTQYF. Complete variable domain (other parts from reference TRBV5-1 and TRBJ2-3): KAGVTQTPRYLIKTRGQQVTLSCSPISGHRSVSWYQQTPGQGLQFLFEYFSETQRNKGNFPGRFSGRQFSNSRSEMNVSTLELGDSALYLCASSLSFRLAGGIDTQYFGPGTRLTVL.

This clonotype was detected many times. This rearrangement joins TRBV6-5 to TRBJ2-3; 7 nucleotides match TRBD2. Germline CDR1 and CDR2: MNHEY and SVGAGI. The CDR3 runs 15 residues. The J segment lost 3 bases and the V segment lost 0 bases, leaving 3 bases of the junction unmatched. The CDR3: CASSYSGEGTDTQYF. CDR3 nucleotide sequence: TGTGCCAGCAGTTACTCCGGGGAGGGGACAGATACGCAGTATTTT.

At least ten counts were recorded for this clonotype. The genes are TRBV5-6 and TRBJ2-7, with 8 bases aligning to TRBD1. J gave up 3 bases and V 2 bases, and 7 bases lay outside the gene matches. Germline V lookup: CDR1 SGHDT, CDR2 YYEEEE. The CDR3 is 15 residues long. In nucleotides, the CDR3 is TGTGCCAGCAGCTTAACCGGGACAGGAAACTACGAGCAGTACTTC. Protein product: CASSLTGTGNYEQYF.

The sample holds many counts of this clonotype. V is TRBV11-2 and J is TRBJ2-2; TRBD2 aligns across 9 bases. CDR1 SGHAT and CDR2 FQNNGV come from the germline V gene. After removal of 5 bases from V and 6 bases from J, the junction contained 16 bases not matched to a gene. This CDR3 is built from 18 residues. This CDR3 is CASSERGGTSLNAGELFF. The CDR3 bases are TGTGCCAGCAGCGAAAGAGGGGGGACTAGCTTAAATGCCGGGGAGCTGTTTTTT.

In its sample, this clonotype was seen many times. V gene TRBV20-1 combines with J gene TRBJ2-3; D is unclear. The CDR3 spans 12 residues. The V gene's germline CDR1 is DFQATT and CDR2 SNEGSKA (reference sequence). Trimming removed 7 bases at V and 7 bases at J, with 15 bases between. CDR3 loop: CSGRIGSYTQYF. CDR3 sequence (DNA): TGCAGTGGGCGCATCGGTTCGTATACGCAGTATTTT.

This clonotype was counted between two and nine times. The chain is built from TRBV5-5 and TRBJ2-1; 13 bases match TRBD2. There are 16 residues in the CDR3. CDR1 is SGHKS and CDR2 is YYEKEE in the germline V gene (reference sequence). Trimming cost V 1 base and J 7 bases; bases outside gene matches: 5. The CDR3, as DNA: TGTGCCAGCAGCTTGCTTCCGGGACTAGCGGGAAATGAGCAGTTCTTC. Translated, it gives CASSLLPGLAGNEQFF.

This clonotype has at least ten counts. CDR3 DNA: TGCAGTGCTAGAAACCTCGCGAACACAGATACGCAGTATTTT. Protein product: CSARNLANTDTQYF. The chain recombines TRBV20-1 with TRBJ2-3; D not resolved. Deletions cut 2 bases from V and 2 bases from J, with 11 bases between. The germline CDR1 and CDR2 sequences are DFQATT and SNEGSKA (reference sequence). This CDR3 has 14 residues.